The rows below give T cell receptor beta chains drawn from one sample of a study of persistence of HIV-infected CD4 T cells. Their antigens remain unidentified. Clones were sequenced by immunoSEQ multiplex PCR, and TCRdb holds only the in-frame ones, with some missing. The data show 25,000 to 35,000 clones, roughly 75% seen once. The material sequenced was CD4+ T cells sorted from PBMCs after roughly 18-hour stimulation, taken from a patient who received antiretroviral therapy. The receptors come from an adult woman with HIV who was CMV-seropositive. The CDR3 runs from the conserved cysteine through the conserved F or W. The D gene is left open where the match is weak. Rows give clone size only sometimes, using once, few, many, or a class for an expanded clone.

J gene: TRBJ2-2
V gene: TRBV5-1
clone size: once
D gene: -
CDR3 protein: CASRLGNRVVIGELFF
CDR3 DNA: TGCGCCAGCAGGCTTGGGAACAGGGTTGTTATCGGGGAGCTGTTTTTT

J gene: TRBJ1-2
V gene: TRBV10-3
clone size: -
D gene: -
CDR3 protein: CAISLDWGGGYTF
CDR3 DNA: TGTGCCATCAGTCTGGACTGGGGCGGTGGCTACACCTTC

J gene: TRBJ1-2
V gene: TRBV5-5
clone size: medium-sized
D gene: TRBD1
CDR3 protein: CASSGTVGYTF
CDR3 DNA: TGTGCCAGCAGCGGGACAGTTGGCTACACCTTC

J gene: TRBJ2-1
V gene: TRBV28
clone size: -
D gene: TRBD1
CDR3 protein: CASSLGQGFGNEQFF
CDR3 DNA: TGTGCCAGCAGTTTGGGACAGGGGTTTGGCAATGAGCAGTTCTTC

J gene: TRBJ1-3
V gene: TRBV30
clone size: once
D gene: -
CDR3 protein: CAWSGGGDGNTIYF
CDR3 DNA: TGTGCCTGGAGTGGCGGGGGCGACGGAAACACCATATATTTT

J gene: TRBJ2-2
V gene: TRBV5-1
clone size: few
D gene: -
CDR3 protein: CASSWVGSGTGELFF
CDR3 DNA: TGCGCCAGCAGCTGGGTAGGGTCGGGGACCGGGGAGCTGTTTTTT

J gene: TRBJ1-1
V gene: TRBV18
clone size: few
D gene: -
CDR3 protein: CASSPERDTEAFF
CDR3 DNA: TGTGCCAGCTCACCAGAGCGAGACACTGAAGCTTTCTTT

J gene: TRBJ1-2
V gene: TRBV27
clone size: once
D gene: -
CDR3 protein: CATNSTGPTPYTF
CDR3 DNA: TGTGCCACCAACAGCACAGGACCTACTCCGTACACCTTC

J gene: TRBJ1-1
V gene: TRBV6-5
clone size: -
D gene: -
CDR3 protein: CASSYSWSRTEAFF
CDR3 DNA: TGTGCCAGCAGTTACTCGTGGTCCAGGACTGAAGCTTTCTTT

J gene: TRBJ1-3
V gene: TRBV9
clone size: -
D gene: TRBD1
CDR3 protein: CASSREGQGSGNTIYF
CDR3 DNA: TGTGCCAGCAGTCGGGAGGGACAGGGCTCTGGAAACACCATATATTTT

J gene: TRBJ1-5
V gene: TRBV12-5
clone size: -
D gene: TRBD1
CDR3 protein: CASGPGTAWDNQPQHF
CDR3 DNA: TGTGCTAGTGGTCCGGGGACAGCCTGGGACAATCAGCCCCAGCATTTT

J gene: TRBJ2-1
V gene: TRBV18
clone size: -
D gene: -
CDR3 protein: CASSRWGAGISEQFF
CDR3 DNA: TGTGCCAGCTCACGATGGGGCGCGGGGATCTCTGAGCAGTTCTTC

J gene: TRBJ1-3
V gene: TRBV11-2
clone size: -
D gene: -
CDR3 protein: CASSAFSGNTIYF
CDR3 DNA: TGTGCCAGCAGCGCTTTCTCTGGAAACACCATATATTTT

J gene: TRBJ2-1
V gene: TRBV27
clone size: few
D gene: TRBD2
CDR3 protein: CASSFRTSGVSYNEQFF
CDR3 DNA: TGTGCCAGCAGTTTTAGGACTAGCGGGGTCTCCTACAATGAGCAGTTCTTC

J gene: TRBJ1-1
V gene: TRBV7-9
clone size: -
D gene: -
CDR3 protein: CASSLGATEAFF
CDR3 DNA: TGTGCCAGCAGCTTAGGGGCCACTGAAGCTTTCTTT

J gene: TRBJ1-1
V gene: TRBV7-9
clone size: few
D gene: -
CDR3 protein: CASSLMADTEAFF
CDR3 DNA: TGTGCCAGCAGCTTAATGGCCGACACTGAAGCTTTCTTT

J gene: TRBJ2-7
V gene: TRBV24-1
clone size: once
D gene: -
CDR3 protein: CATSGPMGGTYEQYF
CDR3 DNA: TGTGCCACCAGTGGCCCCATGGGAGGAACCTACGAGCAGTACTTC

J gene: TRBJ1-1
V gene: TRBV6-4
clone size: -
D gene: -
CDR3 protein: CASSDGNRNTEAFF
CDR3 DNA: TGTGCCAGCAGTGACGGCAATCGGAACACTGAAGCTTTCTTT

J gene: TRBJ1-2
V gene: TRBV3-1/TRBV3-2
clone size: -
D gene: TRBD1
CDR3 protein: CASSLSRTGGGGYTF
CDR3 DNA: TGTGCCAGCAGCCTTTCTCGGACAGGGGGCGGTGGCTACACCTTC

J gene: TRBJ1-2
V gene: TRBV3-1/TRBV3-2
clone size: -
D gene: -
CDR3 protein: CASSQDYGGVSVGYGYTF
CDR3 DNA: TGTGCCAGCAGCCAAGACTACGGGGGAGTCAGTGTAGGCTATGGCTACACCTTC

J gene: TRBJ1-5
V gene: TRBV12-3/TRBV12-4
clone size: -
D gene: -
CDR3 protein: CASSLNSGQPQHF
CDR3 DNA: TGTGCCAGCAGTTTAAATTCAGGACAGCCCCAGCATTTT

J gene: TRBJ1-2
V gene: TRBV19
clone size: -
D gene: -
CDR3 protein: CASSMDPGTDYGYTF
CDR3 DNA: TGTGCCAGTAGTATGGATCCAGGGACTGACTATGGCTACACCTTC

J gene: TRBJ2-7
V gene: TRBV5-6
clone size: -
D gene: -
CDR3 protein: CASSLRAGTYEQYF
CDR3 DNA: TGTGCCAGCAGCTTGAGGGCAGGGACCTACGAGCAGTACTTC

J gene: TRBJ1-1
V gene: TRBV6-5
clone size: -
D gene: -
CDR3 protein: CASSYLTEAFF
CDR3 DNA: TGTGCCAGCAGTTACCTCACTGAAGCTTTCTTT

J gene: TRBJ2-5
V gene: TRBV12-5
clone size: once
D gene: TRBD2
CDR3 protein: CASAPPRGGGETQYF
CDR3 DNA: TGTGCTAGTGCCCCCCCTCGGGGGGGAGGAGAGACCCAGTACTTC

J gene: TRBJ1-1
V gene: TRBV7-6
clone size: -
D gene: -
CDR3 protein: CASSSLGVGALKGEAFF
CDR3 DNA: TGTGCCAGCAGCTCACTCGGGGTGGGAGCCCTTAAGGGTGAAGCTTTCTTT

J gene: TRBJ1-4
V gene: TRBV6-6
clone size: -
D gene: TRBD1
CDR3 protein: CASRDQGDNEKLFF
CDR3 DNA: TGTGCCAGCAGGGATCAGGGGGACAATGAAAAACTGTTTTTT

J gene: TRBJ2-5
V gene: TRBV5-1
clone size: -
D gene: -
CDR3 protein: CASSLANTRETQYF
CDR3 DNA: TGCGCCAGCAGCTTGGCCAATACCCGGGAGACCCAGTACTTC

J gene: TRBJ1-1
V gene: TRBV30
clone size: -
D gene: TRBD1
CDR3 protein: CAWSKQGTPEAFF
CDR3 DNA: TGTGCCTGGAGTAAACAGGGGACGCCCGAAGCTTTCTTT

J gene: TRBJ1-2
V gene: TRBV10-2
clone size: -
D gene: TRBD1
CDR3 protein: CASSESEQGALRWGYTF
CDR3 DNA: TGCGCCAGCAGTGAGTCGGAACAGGGGGCTCTAAGGTGGGGCTACACCTTC

J gene: TRBJ2-3
V gene: TRBV24-1
clone size: -
D gene: -
CDR3 protein: CATRERGTVHRSTQYF
CDR3 DNA: TGTGCCACCAGAGAAAGGGGAACAGTCCACAGATCTACGCAGTATTTT

J gene: TRBJ1-1
V gene: TRBV3-1/TRBV3-2
clone size: -
D gene: -
CDR3 protein: CASSPWGGARTEAFF
CDR3 DNA: TGTGCCAGCAGCCCCTGGGGGGGGGCGCGGACTGAAGCTTTCTTT

J gene: TRBJ2-1
V gene: TRBV24-1
clone size: -
D gene: -
CDR3 protein: CATSDPRGSNEQFF
CDR3 DNA: TGTGCCACCAGTGACCCCCGGGGATCGAATGAGCAGTTCTTC

J gene: TRBJ1-1
V gene: TRBV7-8
clone size: few
D gene: -
CDR3 protein: CASSLSGIANTEAFF
CDR3 DNA: TGTGCCAGCAGCCTATCTGGTATCGCGAACACTGAAGCTTTCTTT

J gene: TRBJ2-2
V gene: TRBV24-1
clone size: -
D gene: -
CDR3 protein: CATSRPGKGAGELFF
CDR3 DNA: TGTGCCACCAGCAGACCAGGGAAGGGGGCCGGGGAGCTGTTTTTT

J gene: TRBJ2-2
V gene: TRBV6-4
clone size: -
D gene: -
CDR3 protein: CASSQAGTGSGELFF
CDR3 DNA: TGTGCCAGCAGCCAAGCGGGCACAGGGTCCGGGGAGCTGTTTTTT

J gene: TRBJ2-2
V gene: TRBV5-1
clone size: -
D gene: -
CDR3 protein: CASRYTPANTGELFF
CDR3 DNA: TGCGCCAGCAGGTACACTCCAGCGAACACCGGGGAGCTGTTTTTT

J gene: TRBJ1-1
V gene: TRBV30
clone size: -
D gene: -
CDR3 protein: CAWSVGRMVLVNTEAFF
CDR3 DNA: TGTGCCTGGAGTGTAGGAAGGATGGTTTTGGTGAACACTGAAGCTTTCTTT

J gene: TRBJ2-5
V gene: TRBV12-3/TRBV12-4
clone size: -
D gene: TRBD1
CDR3 protein: CASSGQGGETQYF
CDR3 DNA: TGTGCCAGCAGCGGACAGGGAGGAGAGACCCAGTACTTC

J gene: TRBJ2-1
V gene: TRBV12-3/TRBV12-4
clone size: -
D gene: -
CDR3 protein: CASTHSGEQFF
CDR3 DNA: TGTGCCAGCACCCACAGTGGTGAGCAGTTCTTC

J gene: TRBJ1-3
V gene: TRBV30
clone size: few
D gene: -
CDR3 protein: CAWSVIGTQNTIYF
CDR3 DNA: TGTGCCTGGAGTGTAATTGGGACTCAAAACACCATATATTTT